One and the same sample provided the 5 T cell receptor beta chains below, sequenced in a study of CD8 T cells in ankylosing spondylitis. In TCRdb, the 5' RACE reads were re-called with MiXCR into one record per CDR3 protein. This table has some 120,000 distinct CDR3 sequences, roughly 7.3% appearing once. Specimen: blood, either unsorted or a sorted T cell fraction (not recorded which). The source of these receptors is a male donor with ankylosing spondylitis or in good health (not recorded which).

This clonotype was counted many times. This rearrangement joins TRBV5-1 to TRBJ1-4; D gene unclear. Germline assignment: CDR1 SGHRS and CDR2 YFSETQ. The CDR3 sequence is 12 residues long. V dropped 3 bases and J dropped 8 bases, with 8 bases sitting between them. The CDR3 DNA reads as TGCGCCAGCAGCTCGGACGGGGAAAAACTGTTTTTT. It specifies CASSSDGEKLFF.

The chain combines TRBV12-3 or TRBV12-4 with TRBJ1-5; 7 nucleotides align to TRBD1. The CDR3 consists of 15 residues. V lost 6 bases and J lost 6; bases outside the gene matches: 11. The CDR3 DNA reads TGTGCCAGCAGCGCGACAGGGTCCATATCTCAGCCCCAGCATTTT. Translated, it gives CASSATGSISQPQHF.

This clonotype came up many times. The V and J genes are TRBV11-1 and TRBJ2-2; either TRBD1 or TRBD2 may fit D (5 bases each). V was shortened by 4 bases and J by 4 bases, with 22 bases between the two germline ends. The CDR3 sequence is 18 residues long. CDR1 is SGHAT, CDR2 FQDESV, per germline (reference sequence). CDR3 residues: CASSSRENNLGTTGELFF. The CDR3 DNA follows: TGTGCCAGCAGCTCGCGAGAAAATAATTTAGGGACCACCGGGGAGCTGTTTTTT.

This clonotype was picked up many times. The rearrangement joins TRBV14 to TRBJ2-7, with a tentative D call TRBD2 (5 bases). Germline assignment: CDR1 SGHDN and CDR2 FVKESK. Trimming shortened V by 6 bases and J by 6 bases, and 18 bases separated the two germline ends. The CDR3 contains 14 residues. The DNA for the CDR3 is TGTGCCAGCAGTCACGGTGGACTGAGCTTCGAGCAGTACTTC. Translated: CASSHGGLSFEQYF.

This clonotype was recorded at least ten times. The rearrangement links TRBV5-1 to TRBJ1-4; TRBD1 matches at 7 bases. V gave up 2 bases and J gave up 4 bases; unmatched junction bases: 2. The CDR3 runs 14 residues. CDR1 is SGHRS, CDR2 YFSETQ, per germline. In nucleotides, the CDR3 is TGCGCCAGCAGCTTTAACAGGGGTAATGAAAAACTGTTTTTT. Residues: CASSFNRGNEKLFF.